These 18 T cell receptor beta chains share one sample of origin, sequenced in a study of cytomegalovirus exposure and HLA in healthy donors. Researchers ran the PCR with 60 Vbeta and 13 Jbeta primers. Repertoires were generated with immunoSEQ multiplex PCR, while TCRdb's copy carries only in-frame clones and drops some. The table lists about 93,000 clones, over 75% of them singletons. Sequenced: PBMCs. These receptor sequences come from a man under 40 in good health and CMV-seronegative.

The chain couples TRBV10-3 to TRBJ1-5, with D tentatively TRBD1 (5 bases). The CDR3 contains 15 residues. The germline V and J ends were trimmed by 5 bases and 5 bases, with 16 bases remaining between them. Per the germline V gene, CDR1 is ENHRY and CDR2 is SYGVKD. CDR3 bases: TGTGCCATCAGTTCGGACGGAGGAGGGGATCAGCCCCAGCATTTT. This translates into CAISSDGGGDQPQHF.

The genes are TRBV30 and TRBJ1-2; D is unresolved. V lost 5 bases to trimming and J lost 10 bases, with 11 bases between them. This CDR3 is built from 10 residues. CDR1 is GTSNPN and CDR2 is SVGIG in the germline V gene (reference sequence). CDR3 residues: CAWESRVYTF. The CDR3 DNA is TGTGCCTGGGAGAGTCGGGTCTACACCTTC.

The rearrangement uses TRBV5-1 and TRBJ2-7, with 7 bases that match TRBD1. The better agreement between TRBJ2-5 and the DNA end casts doubt on the J call. The CDR3 runs 15 residues. Germline V gene lookup returns CDR1 SGHRS and CDR2 YFSETQ. The CDR3 bases are TGCGCCAGCAGCTTGGCCGGGACAGTACAAGAGACCCAGTACTTC. Translating gives CASSLAGTVQETQYF.

V is TRBV30 and J is TRBJ2-7, with D perhaps matching TRBD1 (6 bases). Germline CDR1 and CDR2: GTSNPN and SVGIG (reference sequence). The CDR3 has 14 amino acids. V was cut by 5 bases and J by 2 bases, with 16 bases left in between. The CDR3 coding sequence is TGTGCCTGGTCGTCCCAGGACAGAGCCTACGAGCAGTACTTC. Encoded protein: CAWSSQDRAYEQYF.

This chain connects TRBV4-3 to TRBJ1-4, with a weak D call TRBD1 (5 bases). The V gene's germline CDR1 is LGHNA and CDR2 YSLEER. This CDR3 is built from 16 residues. Trimming left V 3 bases short and J 6 bases short, with 17 bases between. In nucleotides, the CDR3 is TGCGCCAGCAGCCACCTACGGGCAGGGATGGATGAAAAACTGTTTTTT. Encoded protein: CASSHLRAGMDEKLFF.

In the case of this clone: Other DNA sequences within the sample encode an identical CDR3. The chain links TRBV5-4 to TRBJ2-3; D is ambiguous. The CDR3 spans 12 residues. The V gene's germline CDR1 is SGHNT and CDR2 YYREEE (reference sequence). V was shortened by 4 bases and J by 0 bases, with 3 bases between the two germline ends. The CDR3 DNA reads TGTGCCAGCAGCCTTAGCACAGATACGCAGTATTTT. Translation gives CASSLSTDTQYF.

The rearrangement uses TRBV5-8 and TRBJ1-5; TRBD1 is a possible D gene (5 bases). V was clipped by 3 bases and J by 8 bases, with 18 bases between them. CDR1 is SGHTS and CDR2 is YDEGEE in the germline V gene. The CDR3 loop spans 15 amino acids. Here the CDR3 DNA reads TGTGCCAGCAGCTGGGGGGGAAGTGTCGCAGAGCCCCAGCATTTT. Translating it yields CASSWGGSVAEPQHF.

V usage is TRBV7-2 and J usage is TRBJ2-5, with 9 nucleotides matching TRBD2. From germline, CDR1 is SGHTA and CDR2 FQGNSA. The CDR3 has 14 residues. The ends lost 5 bases at V and 11 bases at J; junction bases unmatched: 12. In nucleotides, the CDR3 is TGTGCCAGCAGCCCGAGAGGGCTAGCGGGGCCGCAGTACTTC. Translation: CASSPRGLAGPQYF.

The V and J genes are TRBV4-3 and TRBJ2-3; 7 nucleotides match TRBD2. The CDR3 extends over 17 amino acids. The V gene's germline CDR1 is LGHNA and CDR2 YSLEER. V dropped 0 bases and J dropped 0; count of bases not matched to a gene: 6. CDR3 nucleotides: TGCGCCAGCAGCCAAGATAACGCGGGGGTGAGCACAGATACGCAGTATTTT. It is translated as CASSQDNAGVSTDTQYF.

This clone was detected only a few times. The V and J genes are TRBV5-1 and TRBJ1-1; 9 nucleotides line up with TRBD1. The junction had 6 bases not matched to a gene; V was cut back by 4 bases and J by 11 bases. The CDR3 is 12 amino acids. Germline assignment: CDR1 SGHRS and CDR2 YFSETQ. The CDR3 reads CASSQFGQGAFF. CDR3 bases: TGCGCCAGCAGCCAGTTTGGACAGGGGGCTTTCTTT.

The rearrangement links TRBV2 to TRBJ1-5, with D maybe TRBD1 (6 bases). The CDR3 is made up of 14 amino acids. The germline V and J ends were trimmed by 3 bases and 5 bases, with 11 bases remaining between them. Per the germline V gene, CDR1 is SNHLY and CDR2 is FYNNEI. DNA of the CDR3: TGTGCCAGCAGTGATCTAGGGGGAGATCAGCCCCAGCATTTT. It codes for CASSDLGGDQPQHF.

The chain is built from TRBV5-4 and TRBJ2-3; 7 positions match TRBD1. The CDR3 covers 14 residues. The V gene's germline CDR1 is SGHNT and CDR2 YYREEE (reference sequence). Trimming cost V 9 bases and J 3 bases; bases outside gene matches: 10. The CDR3 loop is CATKRGLGTDTQYF. CDR3 in DNA: TGTGCCACCAAAAGGGGGCTGGGTACAGATACGCAGTATTTT.

The V call is TRBV15, the J call TRBJ2-2; TRBD2 matches at 14 bases. V dropped 0 bases and J dropped 6; count of bases not matched to a gene: 9. The CDR3 has 19 residues. Germline CDR1 is LNHNV and CDR2 is YYDKDF (reference sequence). CDR3 DNA sequence: TGTGCCACCAGCAGAGATTACGGGACTAGCGGGAGTTCGGCCGGGGAGCTGTTTTTT. This translates into CATSRDYGTSGSSAGELFF.

The chain has TRBV28 and TRBJ1-6, with 9 positions matching TRBD1. The germline V gene encodes CDR1 MDHEN and CDR2 SYDVKM. The V segment lost 6 bases and the J segment 7 bases; nucleotides outside the gene matches: 7. The CDR3 has 15 residues. The CDR3 DNA reads as TGTGCCAGCAGGGGGGACAGGGCCCTAAATTCACCCCTCCACTTT. This translates into CASRGDRALNSPLHF.

The chain uses TRBV6-5 and TRBJ1-1; D possibly corresponds to TRBD1 (6 bases). CDR3 length: 15 residues. Germline CDR1 and CDR2: MNHEY and SVGAGI. Trimming stripped 4 bases from V and 10 bases from J, with 22 bases between. The CDR3 bases are TGTGCCAGCAGTTCCCCGCCCGGGACAAGGCTAAGAGCTTTCTTT. Translated, it gives CASSSPPGTRLRAFF.

This clone was counted only a few times. The chain's CDR3 is CASSKGLVGGASEKLFF. In DNA form, the CDR3 reads TGTGCCAGCAGCAAAGGGTTGGTCGGGGGGGCATCGGAAAAACTGTTTTTT. V and J are TRBV7-9 and TRBJ1-4; D perhaps matches TRBD1 (6 bases). The V end lost 5 bases, the J end lost 8 bases, and 24 bases lay between the germline ends. This CDR3 spans 17 amino acids. Germline V lookup: CDR1 SEHNR, CDR2 FQNEAQ (reference sequence).

The chain uses TRBV25-1 and TRBJ2-7, with D possibly TRBD2 on 6 matching bases. Per the germline V gene, CDR1 is MGHDK and CDR2 is SYGVNS. Trimming removed 6 bases from V and 1 base from J, with 13 bases in between. This CDR3 spans 14 amino acids. CDR3 residues: CASSYGTVSYEQYF. CDR3 coding DNA: TGTGCCAGCAGCTACGGGACTGTTTCCTACGAGCAGTACTTC.

The gene calls are TRBV5-1 and TRBJ1-3; tentative D call: TRBD1 (6 bases). Trimming took off 0 bases at V and 7 bases at J, with 8 bases between the two ends. The CDR3 contains 13 residues. The germline gives CDR1 SGHRS, CDR2 YFSETQ. The DNA of the CDR3 is TGCGCCAGCAGCTTGGAAACAGGGAACACCATATATTTT. It is translated as CASSLETGNTIYF.